This T cell receptor beta chain was recovered during a study of identifying expanded T cells in peripheral blood (dated by TCRdb to about 2019). Study-level background: Separate aliquots of the same genomic DNA pool were sequenced to produce technical replicates, and four replicates were compared in pairs. Study-level results and caveats: Variance in clone template counts between roughly 2-week samples significantly increased with total template count across all healthy donors. Across all healthy-donor time intervals, the beta-binomial model significantly lowered both the number of clones called differentially abundant and the false-positive rate. Between technical replicates the binomial model flagged about 1.2 differentially abundant clones, whereas over approximately two weeks the binomial model flagged about 15 and over roughly 4 weeks 19 to 20. The authors expected that over much longer intervals, such as months to years, biological variance in healthy repertoires might increase even further.

During the collection period, no immune events, such as infections, were documented for the healthy donors. Time-dependent variance in a beta-binomial model of T-cell clone differential abundance was calibrated using healthy-donor blood repertoires as a training cohort. There were some ten healthy donors in the training cohort, of whom 3 were female and 7 were male. The donors were between about 25 and 70 years old, with an average age of roughly 40 years. Obtained from a commercial supplier, whole blood was collected from each healthy donor at three time points set around two weeks apart. Genomic DNA was extracted from unsorted whole blood for immunosequencing. V is clipped by 4 bases and J by 1 base, and the sequence between their germline boundaries is 17 bases long. In the germline V gene, CDR1 corresponds to SGHDT and CDR2 to YYEEEE. The CDR3 runs 16 residues from the cysteine to the phenylalanine. Kept here is only the CDR3 DNA, which spans 48 bases and is read in frame from base 1.

TCRbeta CDR3 regions were profiled by bias-controlled multiplex PCR amplification of genomic DNA with the immunoSEQ Assay. As for the original processing: To quantify the absolute abundance of each unique TCRbeta CDR3 region, the sequences were collapsed and filtered. Differential abundance was assessed using a binomial (Fisher-equivalent) model and a beta-binomial model in which time-dependent variance fitted from healthy donors was added. Clones with fewer than 5 combined templates were removed, and a clone was called differentially abundant if the clone's Benjamini-Hochberg FDR was below 0.01. Beta-binomial variance was modeled as a function of total template count across the two samples using the form v = (b*log(k)+a)^2. Held by TCRdb, this immuneACCESS table contains in-frame sequences only and omits some clones. Under half of the omission traces to an unresolved V gene where checked; the cause of the rest is unknown. That table gives V, J and clone size, and the DNA gave D and trimming. The table for this sample lists some 75,000 clones; about 90% of them were counted only once. The top ten clonotypes cover roughly 3% of the sample.

Concerning this clone: This receptor's antigen is unknown. Base qualities are not provided; no much larger clone lies one nucleotide away.

The sequenced material came from blood. The source of this sequence is a person aged 18-70 years in good health. The chain is made from TRBV5-6 and TRBJ2-5; TRBD1 might be the D gene, on 6 matching bases. The bases are TGTGCCAGCAGCCAGGGGTCGAGTAGCGTCCAAGAGACCCAGTACTTC. This yields the protein CASSQGSSSVQETQYF.